The entry below describes one T cell receptor beta chain. The V gene's germline CDR1 is MDHEN and CDR2 SYDVKM. The CDR3 runs to 17 residues. The ends lost 4 bases at V and 5 bases at J; junction bases unmatched: 12. The sample comes from a study of blood T cell repertoires in COVID-19. Study at large: From the United States, Italy and Spain came samples of acute and convalescent COVID-19. PBMCs, B-cell-depleted T cells, or T cells were the source of the cDNA or gDNA that made up the material.

The data were produced by immunoSEQ multiplex PCR, yet TCRdb's version contains in-frame clones alone and is incomplete. Among almost 70,000 clones listed, more than 75% were seen once. This clonotype was obtained from a human donor in a cohort sampled during active COVID-19. Sequenced: peripheral blood. V usage is TRBV28 and J usage is TRBJ2-3; 10 bases agree with TRBD1. The CDR3 nucleotides are TGTGCCAGCAGTTCGCCCGGATCGACAGGGGGCGTAGATACGCAGTATTTT. This gives the protein CASSSPGSTGGVDTQYF.